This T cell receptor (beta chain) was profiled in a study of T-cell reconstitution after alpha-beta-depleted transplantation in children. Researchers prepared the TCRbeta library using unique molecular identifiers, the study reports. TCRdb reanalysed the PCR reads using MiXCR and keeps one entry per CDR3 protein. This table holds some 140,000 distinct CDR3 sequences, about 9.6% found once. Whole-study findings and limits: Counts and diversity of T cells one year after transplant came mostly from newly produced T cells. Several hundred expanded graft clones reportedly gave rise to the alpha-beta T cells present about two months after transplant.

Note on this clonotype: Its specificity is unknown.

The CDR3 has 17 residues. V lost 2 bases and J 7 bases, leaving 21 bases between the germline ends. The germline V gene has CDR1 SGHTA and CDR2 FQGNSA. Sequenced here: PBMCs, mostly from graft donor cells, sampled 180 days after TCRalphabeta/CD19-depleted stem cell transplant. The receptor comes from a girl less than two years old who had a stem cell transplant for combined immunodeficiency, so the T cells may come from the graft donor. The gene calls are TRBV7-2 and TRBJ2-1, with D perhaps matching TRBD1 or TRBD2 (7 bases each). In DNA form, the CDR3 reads TGTGCCAGCAGCTTATGGGGGTTCGACAGGGAGGGGAATGAGCAGTTCTTC. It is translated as CASSLWGFDREGNEQFF.